This TCR beta chain stems from a study of control samples from healthy donors and cancer patients (dated by TCRdb to between 2020 and 2021). The V and J ends are trimmed by 1 base and 1 base, leaving 7 bases between them. CDR1 and CDR2 (SEHNR, FQNEAQ) derive from the germline V gene (reference sequence). From cysteine to phenylalanine, the CDR3 is 14 amino acids long. Only CDR3 DNA remains: 42 bases, in frame from the first base. To prepare the library, the immunoSEQ multiplex PCR assay was applied. TCRdb obtained this table from immuneACCESS and retained in-frame rearrangements with V and J assigned. These tables miss some clones; where compared with another copy, unresolved V genes account for less than half of the shortfall, and the remainder is unexplained. This sample comprises approximately 190,000 clones, about 91% of them detected only once. The ten largest clones take up less than 2% of the sample.

As regards this clone: What this receptor recognizes is not known. No base-level quality is on record; no much larger clone is a single base apart.

The receptor comes from a man under 40 in good health. The chain is encoded by TRBV7-9 joined to TRBJ1-1; no D gene can be assigned with confidence. Input material: blood. The nucleotide sequence reads TGTGCCAGCAGCTTAGAGGCGGAGAACACTGAAGCTTTCTTT. Its product reads: CASSLEAENTEAFF.